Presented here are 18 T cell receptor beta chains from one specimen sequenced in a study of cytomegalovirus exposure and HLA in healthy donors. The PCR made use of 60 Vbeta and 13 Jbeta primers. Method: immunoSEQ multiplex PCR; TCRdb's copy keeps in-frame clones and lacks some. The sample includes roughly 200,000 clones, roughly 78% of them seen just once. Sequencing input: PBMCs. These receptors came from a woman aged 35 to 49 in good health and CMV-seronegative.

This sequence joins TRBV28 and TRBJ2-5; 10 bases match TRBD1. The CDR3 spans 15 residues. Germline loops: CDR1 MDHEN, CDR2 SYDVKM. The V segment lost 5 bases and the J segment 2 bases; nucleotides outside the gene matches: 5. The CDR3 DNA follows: TGTGCCAGCAGTGTGGACAGGGGGTTACAAGAGACCCAGTACTTC. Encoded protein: CASSVDRGLQETQYF.

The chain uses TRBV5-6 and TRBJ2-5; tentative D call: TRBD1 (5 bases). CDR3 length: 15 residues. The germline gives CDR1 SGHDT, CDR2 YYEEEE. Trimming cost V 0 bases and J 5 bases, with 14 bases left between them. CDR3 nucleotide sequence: TGTGCCAGCAGCTTGGGGACCAGGGCCGGGGAGACCCAGTACTTC. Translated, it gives CASSLGTRAGETQYF.

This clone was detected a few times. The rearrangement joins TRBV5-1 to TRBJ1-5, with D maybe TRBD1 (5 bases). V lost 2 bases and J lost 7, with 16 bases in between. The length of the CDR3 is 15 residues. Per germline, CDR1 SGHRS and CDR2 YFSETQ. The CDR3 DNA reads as TGCGCCAGCAGCTTATCAGGGAGTAGCGGGCAGCCCCAGCATTTT. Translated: CASSLSGSSGQPQHF.

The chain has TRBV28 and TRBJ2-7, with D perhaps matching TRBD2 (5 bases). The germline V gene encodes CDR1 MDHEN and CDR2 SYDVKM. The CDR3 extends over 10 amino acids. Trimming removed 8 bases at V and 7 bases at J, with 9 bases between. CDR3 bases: TGTGCCAGCGGTACGGGGGAGCAGTACTTC. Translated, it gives CASGTGEQYF.

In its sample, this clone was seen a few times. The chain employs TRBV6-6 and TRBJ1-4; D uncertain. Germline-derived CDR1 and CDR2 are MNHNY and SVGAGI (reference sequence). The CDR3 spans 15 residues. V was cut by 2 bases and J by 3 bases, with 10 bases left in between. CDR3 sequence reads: CASSYPPYANEKLFF. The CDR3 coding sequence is TGTGCCAGCAGTTACCCCCCTTATGCTAATGAAAAACTGTTTTTT.

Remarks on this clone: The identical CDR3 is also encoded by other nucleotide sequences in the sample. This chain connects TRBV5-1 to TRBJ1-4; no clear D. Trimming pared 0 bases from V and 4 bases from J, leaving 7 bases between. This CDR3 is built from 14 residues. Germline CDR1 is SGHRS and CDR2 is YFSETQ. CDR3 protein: CASSLGTDNEKLFF. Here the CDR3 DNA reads TGCGCCAGCAGCTTGGGAACAGATAATGAAAAACTGTTTTTT.

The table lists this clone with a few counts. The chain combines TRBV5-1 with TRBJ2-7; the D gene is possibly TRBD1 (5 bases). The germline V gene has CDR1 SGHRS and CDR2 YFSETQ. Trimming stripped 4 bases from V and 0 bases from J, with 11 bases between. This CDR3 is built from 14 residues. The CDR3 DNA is TGCGCCAGCAGCATGGACACCCACTCCTACGAGCAGTACTTC. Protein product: CASSMDTHSYEQYF.

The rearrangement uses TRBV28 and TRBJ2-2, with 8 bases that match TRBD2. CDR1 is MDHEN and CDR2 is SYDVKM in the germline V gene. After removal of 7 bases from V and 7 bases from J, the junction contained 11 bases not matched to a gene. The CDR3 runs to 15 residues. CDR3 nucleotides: TGTGCCAGCAAGGGCCAGCGGGAGTTAAGCGGGGAGCTGTTTTTT. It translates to CASKGQRELSGELFF.

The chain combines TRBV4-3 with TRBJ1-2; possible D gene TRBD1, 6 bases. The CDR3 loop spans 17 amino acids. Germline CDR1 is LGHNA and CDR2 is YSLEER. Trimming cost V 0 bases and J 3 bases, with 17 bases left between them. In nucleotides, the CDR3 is TGCGCCAGCAGCCAAGAAACCGGCCGGGGGGCCCACTATGGCTACACCTTC. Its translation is CASSQETGRGAHYGYTF.

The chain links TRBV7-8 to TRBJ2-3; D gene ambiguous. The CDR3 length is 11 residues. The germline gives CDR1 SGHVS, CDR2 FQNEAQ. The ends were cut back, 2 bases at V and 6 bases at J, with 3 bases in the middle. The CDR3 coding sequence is TGTGCCAGCAGCTTATCGGATACGCAGTATTTT. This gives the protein CASSLSDTQYF. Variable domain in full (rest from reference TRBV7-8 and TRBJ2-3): GAGVSQSPRYKVAKRGQDVALRCDPISGHVSLFWYQQALGQGPEFLTYFQNEAQLDKSGLPSDRFFAERPEGSVSTLKIQRTQQEDSAVYLCASSLSDTQYFGPGTRLTVL.

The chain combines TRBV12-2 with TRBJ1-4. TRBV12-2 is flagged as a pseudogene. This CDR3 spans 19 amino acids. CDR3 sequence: CASRLVLENLEIGVEKLFF. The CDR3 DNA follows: TGTGCAAGTCGCTTAGTATTGGAAAATCTTGAAATCGGGGTGGAAAAACTGTTTTTT.

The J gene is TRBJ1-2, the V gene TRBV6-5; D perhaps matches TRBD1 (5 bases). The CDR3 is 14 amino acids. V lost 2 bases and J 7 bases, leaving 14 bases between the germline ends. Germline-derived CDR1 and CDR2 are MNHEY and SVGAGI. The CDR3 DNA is TGTGCCAGCAGTTACGCCAGGGAATCGCGTGGCTACACCTTC. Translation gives CASSYARESRGYTF.

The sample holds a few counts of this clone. This CDR3 reads CASSEFGTGLNQPQHF. CDR3 DNA sequence: TGTGCCAGCAGTGAATTTGGGACAGGACTCAATCAGCCCCAGCATTTT. V is TRBV2 and J is TRBJ1-5, with 8 bases fitting TRBD1. The trim removed 2 bases at V and 3 bases at J, leaving 6 bases unmatched. Germline CDR1 is SNHLY and CDR2 is FYNNEI. The CDR3 extends over 16 amino acids.

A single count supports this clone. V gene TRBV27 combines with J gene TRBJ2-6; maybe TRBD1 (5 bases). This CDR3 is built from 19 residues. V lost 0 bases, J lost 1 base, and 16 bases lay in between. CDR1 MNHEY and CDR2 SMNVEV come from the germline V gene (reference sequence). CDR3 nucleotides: TGTGCCAGCAGTTTATCCCGCGCAGGGCTCACATCTGGGGCCAACGTCCTGACTTTC. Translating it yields CASSLSRAGLTSGANVLTF.

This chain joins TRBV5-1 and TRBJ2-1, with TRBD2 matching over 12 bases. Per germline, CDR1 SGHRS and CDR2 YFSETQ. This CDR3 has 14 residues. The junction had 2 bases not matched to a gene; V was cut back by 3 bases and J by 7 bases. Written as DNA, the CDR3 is TGCGCCAGCAGCTCCACTAGCGGGAGGAATGAGCAGTTCTTC. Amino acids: CASSSTSGRNEQFF.

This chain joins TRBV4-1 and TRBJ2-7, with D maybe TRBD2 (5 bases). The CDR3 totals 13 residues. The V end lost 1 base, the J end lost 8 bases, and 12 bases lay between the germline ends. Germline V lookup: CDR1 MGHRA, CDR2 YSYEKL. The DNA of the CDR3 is TGCGCCAGCAGCCAAGGGAACGGGATTAAGCAGTACTTC. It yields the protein CASSQGNGIKQYF.

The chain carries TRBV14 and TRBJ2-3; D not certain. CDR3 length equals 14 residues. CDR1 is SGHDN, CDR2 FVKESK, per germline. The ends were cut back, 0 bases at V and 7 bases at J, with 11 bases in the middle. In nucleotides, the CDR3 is TGTGCCAGCAGCCAAGATAGTGGGCGAAATACGCAGTATTTT. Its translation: CASSQDSGRNTQYF.

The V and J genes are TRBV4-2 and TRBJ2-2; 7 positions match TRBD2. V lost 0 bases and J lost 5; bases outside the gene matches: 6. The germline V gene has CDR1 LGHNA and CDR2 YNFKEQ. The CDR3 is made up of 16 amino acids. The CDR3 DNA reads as TGTGCCAGCAGCCAAGATCGGGGGGTGTCTACCGGGGAGCTGTTTTTT. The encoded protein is CASSQDRGVSTGELFF.